These 21 T cell receptor beta chains originate from one sample sequenced in a study of beta chain features in type 1 diabetes. Reverse transcription of all isolated RNA meant that expressed TCRB transcripts were sequenced. Using immunoSEQ multiplex PCR, the repertoire was profiled, and TCRdb retains in-frame clones only, with some absent. The table lists 35,000 to 50,000 clones, roughly 50% of them singletons. The sample comprised stem cell memory CD4+ T cells from blood. The receptors stem from a woman in her 30s in good health.

The gene calls are TRBV19 and TRBJ2-7, with 11 bases aligning to TRBD1. Germline V lookup: CDR1 LNHDA, CDR2 SQIVND (reference sequence). This CDR3 contains 16 residues. Trimming cost V 3 bases and J 6 bases; bases outside gene matches: 10. As DNA, the CDR3 is TGTGCCAGTAGTATGGACAGGGGGCTAGGAAGGAGCGAGCAGTACTTC. This sequence encodes CASSMDRGLGRSEQYF. Together with reference TRBV19 and TRBJ2-7, the CDR3 gives the full variable domain: DGGITQSPKYLFRKEGQNVTLSCEQNLNHDAMYWYRQDPGQGLRLIYYSQIVNDFQKGDIAEGYSVSREKKESFPLTVTSAQKNPTAFYLCASSMDRGLGRSEQYFGPGTRLTVT.

The genes are TRBV12-5 and TRBJ2-1; 11 positions match TRBD2. The CDR3 contains 16 residues. J lost 7 bases, V lost 6 bases, and 11 bases had no gene match. Germline-derived CDR1 and CDR2 are LGHNT and FRNRAP. The CDR3 protein is CASGLQRLAGLNEQFF. CDR3 sequence (DNA): TGTGCTAGTGGCCTCCAGCGACTAGCGGGACTGAATGAGCAGTTCTTC.

This chain uses TRBV7-2 with TRBJ2-7, with 11 bases that match TRBD2. This CDR3 has 15 residues. CDR1 SGHTA and CDR2 FQGNSA come from the germline V gene. V shed 4 bases and J 0 bases; nucleotides not matched to a gene: 2. The CDR3: CASSSSGRYSYEQYF. DNA for the CDR3: TGTGCCAGCAGCTCTAGCGGGAGGTACTCCTACGAGCAGTACTTC.

The chain employs TRBV11-2 and TRBJ2-2; D call uncertain. Trimming pared 3 bases from V and 9 bases from J, leaving 11 bases between. The germline V gene has CDR1 SGHAT and CDR2 FQNNGV. The CDR3 covers 13 residues. Here the CDR3 DNA reads TGTGCCAGCAGCTTTACAGATCACCGGGAGCTGTTTTTT. Amino acid sequence: CASSFTDHRELFF. Full variable domain (rest looked up from reference TRBV11-2 and TRBJ2-2): EAGVAQSPRYKIIEKRQSVAFWCNPISGHATLYWYQQILGQGPKLLIQFQNNGVVDDSQLPKDRFSAERLKGVDSTLKIQPAKLEDSAVYLCASSFTDHRELFFGEGSRLTVL.

The chain joins TRBV7-9 to TRBJ2-7; the D is unclear. CDR3 length equals 14 residues. Germline V gene data show CDR1 as SEHNR and CDR2 as FQNEAQ (reference sequence). Between the trimmed V and J ends, which lost 0 bases and 7 bases, there was a span of 13 bases. The CDR3, as DNA: TGTGCCAGCAGCTTAGCTCTTGACTCTAGGGAGCAGTACTTC. Translating it yields CASSLALDSREQYF. The entire variable domain, with the rest obtained from reference TRBV7-9 and TRBJ2-7, is as follows: DTGVSQNPRHKITKRGQNVTFRCDPISEHNRLYWYRQTLGQGPEFLTYFQNEAQLEKSRLLSDRFSAERPKGSFSTLEIQRTEQGDSAMYLCASSLALDSREQYFGPGTRLTVT.

The V call is TRBV29-1, the J call TRBJ2-5; TRBD2 is a possible D gene (6 bases). V gave up 6 bases and J gave up 1 base, with 12 bases separating them. The CDR3 runs 13 residues. Germline V gene sequence: CDR1 SQVTM, CDR2 ANQGSEA. The CDR3 nucleotides read TGCAGCGTCGGAGGGAGGTTCCAAGAGACCCAGTACTTC. Protein: CSVGGRFQETQYF.

Comment on this clone: The same CDR3 also results from other DNA sequences found in this sample. The rearrangement joins TRBV6-5 to TRBJ2-1; TRBD2 matches 8 bases. Germline loops: CDR1 MNHEY, CDR2 SVGAGI. V trimming: 8 bases; J trimming: 8 bases; junction bases outside the gene matches: 8. The CDR3 runs to 13 residues. The CDR3 is CASFAGGGYEQFF. The CDR3 nucleotides are TGTGCCAGCTTCGCGGGAGGTGGCTATGAGCAGTTCTTC.

The gene calls are TRBV27 and TRBJ2-7, with a tentative D call TRBD1 (6 bases). The germline V gene encodes CDR1 MNHEY and CDR2 SMNVEV (reference sequence). V lost 8 bases to trimming and J lost 3 bases, with 14 bases between them. This CDR3 has 13 residues. CDR3 coding DNA: TGTGCCAGCGTTGGGGGCCCTAACTACGAGCAGTACTTC. As protein: CASVGGPNYEQYF.

This clone was seen a handful of times. J is TRBJ2-1 and V is TRBV7-2, with 11 bases that match TRBD2. The CDR3 covers 19 residues. V shed 5 bases and J 4 bases; nucleotides not matched to a gene: 16. Germline V CDR1 and CDR2: SGHTA, FQGNSA. CDR3 amino acids: CASSPPGGLAATFYNEQFF. The CDR3 DNA sequence: TGTGCCAGCAGCCCACCTGGGGGACTAGCGGCGACCTTTTACAATGAGCAGTTCTTC.

The sample holds a few counts of this clone. The chain is built from TRBV6-1 and TRBJ2-5; D is undetermined. V was clipped by 7 bases and J by 2 bases, with 5 bases between them. Germline lookup yields CDR1 MNHNS and CDR2 SASEGT. CDR3 length equals 11 residues. For the CDR3, the DNA is TGTGCCAGCACTAGTCAAGAGACCCAGTACTTC. It codes for CASTSQETQYF.

V gene TRBV5-4 combines with J gene TRBJ2-7, with 8 bases matching TRBD1. The V segment lost 4 bases and the J segment 6 bases; nucleotides outside the gene matches: 6. The length of the CDR3 is 13 residues. The germline V gene encodes CDR1 SGHNT and CDR2 YYREEE (reference sequence). CDR3 in amino acids: CASSGAGGAEQYF. CDR3 sequence (DNA): TGTGCCAGCAGCGGAGCAGGGGGCGCCGAGCAGTACTTC.

The V gene is TRBV9, the J gene TRBJ1-3; no definite D call. Germline CDR1 and CDR2: SGDLS and YYNGEE. This CDR3 is 14 amino acids long. V was shortened by 0 bases and J by 8 bases, with 12 bases between the two germline ends. The CDR3, as DNA: TGTGCCAGCAGCGTAGGGAGGGTCGGGGACACCATATATTTT. Translating it yields CASSVGRVGDTIYF.

The rearrangement joins TRBV25-1 to TRBJ1-4; weak D call: TRBD1 (6 bases). Germline assignment: CDR1 MGHDK and CDR2 SYGVNS. This CDR3 spans 15 amino acids. Trimming took off 6 bases at V and 8 bases at J, with 19 bases between the two ends. The CDR3 sequence: CASSKMGGGGEKLFF. CDR3 nucleotides: TGTGCCAGCAGCAAGATGGGTGGGGGGGGCGAAAAACTGTTTTTT.

This clone appeared a few times. The gene calls are TRBV6-1 and TRBJ2-5; 8 positions agree with TRBD2. CDR3 size: 15 residues. V was pared by 8 bases and J by 2 bases, with 10 bases of the junction left unmatched. The germline CDR1 and CDR2 sequences are MNHNS and SASEGT. CDR3 protein: CASRNGAGVQETQYF. The CDR3 DNA sequence: TGTGCCAGCCGCAACGGAGCGGGAGTACAAGAGACCCAGTACTTC.

This clone was detected a few times. The rearrangement uses TRBV29-1 and TRBJ2-5; the D gene is possibly TRBD2 (6 bases). This CDR3 is 14 amino acids long. CDR1 is SQVTM, CDR2 ANQGSEA, per germline. Trimming removed 7 bases from V and 3 bases from J, with 18 bases in between. Here the CDR3 reads CSATPGRKEETQYF. The CDR3 coding sequence is TGCAGCGCGACTCCCGGGAGAAAAGAAGAGACCCAGTACTTC.

The V call is TRBV5-1, the J call TRBJ2-1, with 7 bases lining up with TRBD2. The CDR3 loop spans 15 amino acids. CDR1 is SGHRS and CDR2 is YFSETQ in the germline V gene. J gave up 1 base and V 7 bases, and 8 bases lay outside the gene matches. CDR3 residues: CASEPTGRSYNEQFF. CDR3 sequence (DNA): TGCGCCAGCGAACCCACCGGGAGGTCCTACAATGAGCAGTTCTTC. Full variable domain (outside the CDR3, taken from reference TRBV5-1 and TRBJ2-1): KAGVTQTPRYLIKTRGQQVTLSCSPISGHRSVSWYQQTPGQGLQFLFEYFSETQRNKGNFPGRFSGRQFSNSRSEMNVSTLELGDSALYLCASEPTGRSYNEQFFGPGTRLTVL.

The chain joins TRBV6-6 to TRBJ1-4; D unresolved. V was cut by 5 bases and J by 7 bases, with 8 bases left in between. Germline V gene data show CDR1 as MNHNY and CDR2 as SVGAGI (reference sequence). The CDR3 has 12 amino acids. CDR3 DNA: TGTGCCAGCAGTGCGGAGGGTGAAAAACTGTTTTTT. It is translated as CASSAEGEKLFF.

This chain uses TRBV4-3 with TRBJ1-1; D uncertain. V gave up 0 bases and J gave up 2 bases, with 10 bases separating them. CDR1 and CDR2 from the germline V gene are LGHNA and YSLEER. The CDR3 runs to 15 residues. The CDR3 loop reads CASSQDKGANTEAFF. CDR3 bases: TGCGCCAGCAGCCAAGATAAGGGAGCTAACACTGAAGCTTTCTTT.

The chain couples TRBV7-2 to TRBJ2-3; no firm D call. Trimming cost V 3 bases and J 2 bases, with 9 bases left between them. The CDR3 spans 14 residues. Per germline, CDR1 SGHTA and CDR2 FQGNSA. The CDR3 spells CASSLGLFTDTQYF. CDR3 in DNA: TGTGCCAGCAGCTTGGGCCTTTTCACAGATACGCAGTATTTT. The full variable domain, completed using reference TRBV7-2 and TRBJ2-3, is GAGVSQSPSNKVTEKGKDVELRCDPISGHTALYWYRQSLGQGLEFLIYFQGNSAPDKSGLPSDRFSAERTGGSVSTLTIQRTQQEDSAVYLCASSLGLFTDTQYFGPGTRLTVL.

The chain has TRBV4-3 and TRBJ2-2, with D unresolved. The germline V gene encodes CDR1 LGHNA and CDR2 YSLEER. The CDR3 spans 17 residues. Trimming stripped 0 bases from V and 1 base from J, with 12 bases between. The DNA of the CDR3 is TGCGCCAGCAGCCAAGACCCCCCGCTCGGGAACACCGGGGAGCTGTTTTTT. The encoded protein is CASSQDPPLGNTGELFF.

The chain recombines TRBV4-3 with TRBJ2-3; 8 bases are a match to TRBD2. The CDR3 contains 19 residues. V lost 0 bases to trimming and J lost 4 bases; unmatched junction nucleotides: 15. Germline lookup yields CDR1 LGHNA and CDR2 YSLEER. Here the CDR3 DNA reads TGCGCCAGCAGCCAAGAATCCCCTCCAAGCGGGAGTCGCGCAGATACGCAGTATTTT. The encoded protein is CASSQESPPSGSRADTQYF.